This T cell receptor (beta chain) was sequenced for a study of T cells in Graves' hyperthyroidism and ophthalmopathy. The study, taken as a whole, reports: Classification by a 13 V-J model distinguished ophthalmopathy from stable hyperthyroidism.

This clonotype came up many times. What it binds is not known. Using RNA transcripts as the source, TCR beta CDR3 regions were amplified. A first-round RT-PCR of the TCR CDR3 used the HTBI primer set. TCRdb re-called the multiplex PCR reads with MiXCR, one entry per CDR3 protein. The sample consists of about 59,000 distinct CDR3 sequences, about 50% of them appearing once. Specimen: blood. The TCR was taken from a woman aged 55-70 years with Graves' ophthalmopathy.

CDR3 sequence: CASSDNGRGLNEQFF. CDR3 bases: TGTGCCAGCAGTGACAACGGGAGGGGGCTTAATGAGCAGTTCTTC. The chain recombines TRBV6-4 with TRBJ2-1; the D gene is possibly TRBD2 (8 bases). Germline CDR1 MRHNA, CDR2 SNTAGT. This CDR3 comprises 15 residues. The V end lost 2 bases, the J end lost 7 bases, and 15 bases lay between the germline ends.